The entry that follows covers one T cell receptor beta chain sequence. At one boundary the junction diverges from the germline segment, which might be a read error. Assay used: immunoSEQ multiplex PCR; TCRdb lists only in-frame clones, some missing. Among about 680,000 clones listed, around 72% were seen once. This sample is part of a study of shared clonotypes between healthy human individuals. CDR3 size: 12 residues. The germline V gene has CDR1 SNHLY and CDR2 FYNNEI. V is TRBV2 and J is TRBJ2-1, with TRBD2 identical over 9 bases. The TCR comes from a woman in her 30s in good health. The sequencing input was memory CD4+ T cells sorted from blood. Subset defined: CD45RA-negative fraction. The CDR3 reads CASSAGGPLEVF. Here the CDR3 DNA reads TGTGCCAGCTCAGCGGGAGGCCCCCTGGAGGTCTTC. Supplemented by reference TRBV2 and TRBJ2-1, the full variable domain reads EPEVTQTPSHQVTQMGQEVILRCVPISNHLYFYWYRQILGQKVEFLVSFYNNEISEKSEIFDDQFSVERPDGSNFTLKIRSTKLEDSAMYFCASSAGGPLEVFGPGTRLTVL.